The text below deals with one T cell receptor beta chain. Its target is unknown. Possible read error: a much larger clone is one base away. In donors with ophthalmopathy, activity was moderate-to-severe, with CAS ≥3, NOSPECS ≥4 and duration under 3 months. Enrollment excluded any patients with other autoimmune diseases, uncontrolled infections, pregnancy or lactation. The CDR3 contains 15 residues. Looked up from germline, CDR1 is MDHEN and CDR2 is SYDVKM. Scientists amplified the TCR beta CDR3 regions from RNA transcripts. HTBI-primed first-round RT-PCR preceded second-round multiplex PCR. MiXCR was run by TCRdb on the multiplex PCR reads, yielding one entry per CDR3 protein. The data show about 500,000 distinct CDR3 sequences, 13% to 15% seen once. This entry comes from a study of Graves' ophthalmopathy and Graves' hyperthyroidism. For the study at large: The blood sample was drawn at first diagnosis and before any treatment. Study observations and caveats: The blood repertoire also included most expanded thyroid clonotypes above 0.001 frequency.

The sample comprised blood. The clonotype was recovered from a woman aged 25 to 39 with Graves' ophthalmopathy. The chain employs TRBV28 and TRBJ1-2; the D gene is possibly TRBD1 (5 bases). The CDR3 protein is CASSLAAGPVEGCTF. As DNA, the CDR3 is TGTGCCAGCAGTTTAGCGGCAGGGCCCGTGGAGGGCTGCACCTTC.